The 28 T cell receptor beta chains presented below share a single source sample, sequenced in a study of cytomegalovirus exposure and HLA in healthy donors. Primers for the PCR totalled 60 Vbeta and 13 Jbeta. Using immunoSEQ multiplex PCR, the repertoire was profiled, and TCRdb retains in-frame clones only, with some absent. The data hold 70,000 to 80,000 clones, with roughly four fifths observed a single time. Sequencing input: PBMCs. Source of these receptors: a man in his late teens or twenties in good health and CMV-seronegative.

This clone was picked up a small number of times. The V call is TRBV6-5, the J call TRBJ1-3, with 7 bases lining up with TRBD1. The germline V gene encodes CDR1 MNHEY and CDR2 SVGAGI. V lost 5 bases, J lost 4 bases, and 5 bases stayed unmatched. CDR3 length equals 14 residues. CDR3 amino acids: CASSHGQEGNTIYF. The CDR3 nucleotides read TGTGCCAGCAGTCATGGACAGGAGGGAAACACCATATATTTT.

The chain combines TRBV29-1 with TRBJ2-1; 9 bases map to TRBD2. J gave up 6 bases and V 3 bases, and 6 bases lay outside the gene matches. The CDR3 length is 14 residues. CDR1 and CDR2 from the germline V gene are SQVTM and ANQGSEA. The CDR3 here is CSVEVAGVGNEQFF. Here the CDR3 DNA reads TGCAGCGTTGAGGTAGCGGGAGTAGGCAATGAGCAGTTCTTC.

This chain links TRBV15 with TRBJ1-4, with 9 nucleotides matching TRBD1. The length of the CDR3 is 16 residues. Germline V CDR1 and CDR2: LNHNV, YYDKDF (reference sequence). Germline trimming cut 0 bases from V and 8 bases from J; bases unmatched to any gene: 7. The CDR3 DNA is TGTGCCACCAGCAGAGATTCACAGGGGGCCGGGGAAAAACTGTTTTTT. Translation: CATSRDSQGAGEKLFF. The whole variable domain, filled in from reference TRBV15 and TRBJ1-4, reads DAMVIQNPRYQVTQFGKPVTLSCSQTLNHNVMYWYQQKSSQAPKLLFHYYDKDFNNEADTPDNFQSRRPNTSFCFLDIRSPGLGDTAMYLCATSRDSQGAGEKLFFGSGTQLSVL.

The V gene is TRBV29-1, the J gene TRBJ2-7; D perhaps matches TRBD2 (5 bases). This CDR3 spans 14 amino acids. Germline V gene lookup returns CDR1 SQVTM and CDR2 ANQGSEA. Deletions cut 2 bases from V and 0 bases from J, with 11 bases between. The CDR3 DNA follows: TGCAGCGTTGAATCGGCGAGCGGCTCCTACGAGCAGTACTTC. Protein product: CSVESASGSYEQYF.

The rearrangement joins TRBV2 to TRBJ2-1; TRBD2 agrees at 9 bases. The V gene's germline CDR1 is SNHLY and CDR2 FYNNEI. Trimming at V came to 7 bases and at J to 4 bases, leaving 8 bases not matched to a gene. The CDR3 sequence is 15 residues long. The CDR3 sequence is CASIRGGALYNEQFF. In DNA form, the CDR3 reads TGTGCCAGCATACGCGGGGGGGCTTTGTACAATGAGCAGTTCTTC. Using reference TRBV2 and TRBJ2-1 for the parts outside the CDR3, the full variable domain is EPEVTQTPSHQVTQMGQEVILRCVPISNHLYFYWYRQILGQKVEFLVSFYNNEISEKSEIFDDQFSVERPDGSNFTLKIRSTKLEDSAMYFCASIRGGALYNEQFFGPGTRLTVL.

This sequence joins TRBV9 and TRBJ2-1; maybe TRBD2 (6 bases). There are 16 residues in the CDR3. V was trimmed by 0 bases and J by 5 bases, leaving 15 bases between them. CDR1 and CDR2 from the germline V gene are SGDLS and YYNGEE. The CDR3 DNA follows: TGTGCCAGCAGCGTAGAGGCCCCGACTAGGAACAATGAGCAGTTCTTC. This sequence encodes CASSVEAPTRNNEQFF.

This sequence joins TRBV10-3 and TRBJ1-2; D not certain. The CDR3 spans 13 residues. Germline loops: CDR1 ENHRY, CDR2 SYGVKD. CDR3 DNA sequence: TGTGCTTCTAGGGCGGGGTTAATTTATGGCTACACCTTC. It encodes CASRAGLIYGYTF.

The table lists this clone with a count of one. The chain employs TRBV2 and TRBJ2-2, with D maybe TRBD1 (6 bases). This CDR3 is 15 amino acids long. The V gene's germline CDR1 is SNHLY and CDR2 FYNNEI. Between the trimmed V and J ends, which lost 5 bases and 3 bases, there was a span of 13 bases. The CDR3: CASSIPGTYTGELFF. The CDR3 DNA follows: TGTGCCAGCAGTATACCAGGGACATACACCGGGGAGCTGTTTTTT.

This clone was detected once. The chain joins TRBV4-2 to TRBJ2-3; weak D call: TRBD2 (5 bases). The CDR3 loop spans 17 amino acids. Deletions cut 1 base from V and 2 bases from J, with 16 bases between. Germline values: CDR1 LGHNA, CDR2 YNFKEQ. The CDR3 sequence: CASSQVPISGSTDTQYF. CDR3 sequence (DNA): TGTGCCAGCAGCCAAGTCCCTATCAGCGGTTCCACAGATACGCAGTATTTT.

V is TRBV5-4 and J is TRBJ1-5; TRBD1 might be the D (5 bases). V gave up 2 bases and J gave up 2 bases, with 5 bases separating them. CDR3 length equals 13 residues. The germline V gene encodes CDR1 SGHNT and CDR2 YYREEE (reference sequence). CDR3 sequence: CASSLQGNQPQHF. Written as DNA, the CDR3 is TGTGCCAGCAGCTTACAGGGCAATCAGCCCCAGCATTTT.

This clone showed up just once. The CDR3 sequence is CASSLVPLAGWHTDTQYF. Written as DNA, the CDR3 is TGTGCCAGCAGCTTAGTCCCCCTAGCGGGGTGGCACACAGATACGCAGTATTTT. The chain carries TRBV11-3 and TRBJ2-3; TRBD2 aligns across 9 bases. Germline V gene data show CDR1 as SGHNT and CDR2 as YENEEA. V shed 1 base and J 2 bases; nucleotides not matched to a gene: 10. This CDR3 region has 18 residues.

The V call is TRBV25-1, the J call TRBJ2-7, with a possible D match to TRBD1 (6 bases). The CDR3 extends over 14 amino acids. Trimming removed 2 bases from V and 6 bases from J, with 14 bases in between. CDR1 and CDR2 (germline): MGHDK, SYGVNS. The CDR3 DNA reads TGTGCCAGCAGTGAAGGGGGCAGGGTCGGCGAGCAGTACTTC. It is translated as CASSEGGRVGEQYF.

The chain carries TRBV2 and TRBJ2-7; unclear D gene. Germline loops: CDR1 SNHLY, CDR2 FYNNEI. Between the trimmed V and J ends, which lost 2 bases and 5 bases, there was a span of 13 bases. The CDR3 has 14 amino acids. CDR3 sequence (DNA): TGTGCCAGCAGTGAATTGGGCTTCTGGGACGAGCAGTACTTC. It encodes CASSELGFWDEQYF.

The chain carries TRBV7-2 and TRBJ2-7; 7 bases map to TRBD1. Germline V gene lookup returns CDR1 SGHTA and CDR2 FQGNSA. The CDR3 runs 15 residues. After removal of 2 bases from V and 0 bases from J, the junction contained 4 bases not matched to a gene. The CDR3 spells CASSLSGTASYEQYF. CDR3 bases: TGTGCCAGCAGCTTATCTGGGACAGCCTCCTACGAGCAGTACTTC.

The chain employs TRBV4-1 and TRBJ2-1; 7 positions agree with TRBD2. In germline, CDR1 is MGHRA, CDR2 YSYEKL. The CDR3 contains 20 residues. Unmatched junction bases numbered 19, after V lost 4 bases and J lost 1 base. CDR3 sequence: CASSLDWRESFDGSYNEQFF. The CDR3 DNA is TGCGCCAGCAGCCTAGACTGGCGGGAGTCGTTCGATGGGTCCTACAATGAGCAGTTCTTC.

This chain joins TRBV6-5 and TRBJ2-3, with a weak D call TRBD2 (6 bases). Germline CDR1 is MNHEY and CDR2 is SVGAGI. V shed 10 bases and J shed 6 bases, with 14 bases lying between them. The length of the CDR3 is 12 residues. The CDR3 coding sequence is TGTGCCACCACGATCAGCGGGGATACGCAGTATTTT. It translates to CATTISGDTQYF.

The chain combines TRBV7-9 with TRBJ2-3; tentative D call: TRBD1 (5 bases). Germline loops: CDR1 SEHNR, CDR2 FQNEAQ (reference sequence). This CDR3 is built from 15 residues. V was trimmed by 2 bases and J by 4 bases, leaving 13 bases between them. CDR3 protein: CASSLSSREADTQYF. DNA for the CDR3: TGTGCCAGCAGCTTATCGAGCAGGGAAGCAGATACGCAGTATTTT.

The CDR3 loop is CASSSPRGSTDTQYF. In DNA, the CDR3 is TGTGCCAGCAGTTCCCCGAGGGGGAGCACAGATACGCAGTATTTT. The chain carries TRBV6-5 and TRBJ2-3; D possibly corresponds to TRBD1 (6 bases). The CDR3 consists of 15 residues. Germline assignment: CDR1 MNHEY and CDR2 SVGAGI. The V end lost 4 bases, the J end lost 0 bases, and 11 bases lay between the germline ends.

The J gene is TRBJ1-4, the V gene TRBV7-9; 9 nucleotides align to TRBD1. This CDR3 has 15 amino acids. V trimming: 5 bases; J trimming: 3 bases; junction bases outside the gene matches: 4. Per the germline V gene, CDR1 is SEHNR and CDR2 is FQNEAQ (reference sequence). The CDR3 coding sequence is TGTGCCAGCAGCCTCCGGGACAGGGCTAATGAAAAACTGTTTTTT. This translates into CASSLRDRANEKLFF.

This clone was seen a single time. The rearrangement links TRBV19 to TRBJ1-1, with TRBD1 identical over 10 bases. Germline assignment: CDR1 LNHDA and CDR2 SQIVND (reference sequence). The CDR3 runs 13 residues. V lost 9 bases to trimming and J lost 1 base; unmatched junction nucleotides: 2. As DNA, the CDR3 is TGTGCCAGCCGGGACAGGGGGAACACTGAAGCTTTCTTT. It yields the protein CASRDRGNTEAFF.

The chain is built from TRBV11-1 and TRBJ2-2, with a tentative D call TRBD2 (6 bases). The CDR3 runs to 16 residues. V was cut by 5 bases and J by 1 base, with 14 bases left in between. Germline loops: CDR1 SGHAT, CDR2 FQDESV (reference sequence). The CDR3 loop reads CASSPRRGLNTGELFF. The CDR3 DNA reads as TGTGCCAGCAGCCCCCGGAGGGGTCTGAACACCGGGGAGCTGTTTTTT.

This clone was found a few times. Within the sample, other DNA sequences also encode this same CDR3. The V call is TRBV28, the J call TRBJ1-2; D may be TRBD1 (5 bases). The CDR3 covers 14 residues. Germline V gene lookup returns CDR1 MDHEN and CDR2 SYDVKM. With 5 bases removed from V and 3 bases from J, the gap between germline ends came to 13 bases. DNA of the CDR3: TGTGCCAGCAGTACCCAGACAGCCCACTATGGCTACACCTTC. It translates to CASSTQTAHYGYTF.

CDR3 amino acids: CASSVGTGSNEKLFF. The CDR3 DNA reads as TGTGCCAGCAGCGTAGGGACAGGGTCTAATGAAAAACTGTTTTTT. The rearrangement uses TRBV9 and TRBJ1-4; 8 positions agree with TRBD1. The V gene's germline CDR1 is SGDLS and CDR2 YYNGEE. CDR3 size: 15 residues. The V and J ends lost 0 bases and 3 bases, in that order; junction bases with no gene match: 1.

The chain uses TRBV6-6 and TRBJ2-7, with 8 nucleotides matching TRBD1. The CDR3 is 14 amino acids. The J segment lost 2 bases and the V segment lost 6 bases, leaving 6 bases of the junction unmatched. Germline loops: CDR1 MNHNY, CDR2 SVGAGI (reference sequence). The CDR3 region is CASSTGQGAYEQYF. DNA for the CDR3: TGTGCCAGCAGCACTGGACAGGGAGCCTACGAGCAGTACTTC.

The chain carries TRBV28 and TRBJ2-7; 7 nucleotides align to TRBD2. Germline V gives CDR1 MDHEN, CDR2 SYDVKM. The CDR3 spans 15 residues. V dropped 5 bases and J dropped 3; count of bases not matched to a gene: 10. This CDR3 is CASSPPGGGFYEQYF. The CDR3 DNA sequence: TGTGCCAGCAGTCCTCCGGGGGGAGGTTTCTACGAGCAGTACTTC. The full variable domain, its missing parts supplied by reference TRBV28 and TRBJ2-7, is DVKVTQSSRYLVKRTGEKVFLECVQDMDHENMFWYRQDPGLGLRLIYFSYDVKMKEKGDIPEGYSVSREKKERFSLILESASTNQTSMYLCASSPPGGGFYEQYFGPGTRLTVT.

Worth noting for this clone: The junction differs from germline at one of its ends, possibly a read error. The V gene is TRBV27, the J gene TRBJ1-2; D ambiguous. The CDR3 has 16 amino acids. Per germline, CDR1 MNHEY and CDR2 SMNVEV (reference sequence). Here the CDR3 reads CASSPLPWPLDYGHTF. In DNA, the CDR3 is TGTGCCAGCAGTCCCCTCCCCTGGCCACTAGACTATGGCCACACCTTC.

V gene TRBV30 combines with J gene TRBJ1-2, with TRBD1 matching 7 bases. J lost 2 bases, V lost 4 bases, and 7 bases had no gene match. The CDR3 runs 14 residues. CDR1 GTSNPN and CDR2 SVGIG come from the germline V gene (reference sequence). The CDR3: CAWNRDRINYGYTF. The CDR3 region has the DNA TGTGCCTGGAACCGGGACAGAATAAACTATGGCTACACCTTC.

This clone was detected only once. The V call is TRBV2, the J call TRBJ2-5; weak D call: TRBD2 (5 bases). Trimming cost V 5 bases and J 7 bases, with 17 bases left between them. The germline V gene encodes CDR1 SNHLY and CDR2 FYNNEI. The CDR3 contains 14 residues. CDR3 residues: CASSTASTVGTQYF. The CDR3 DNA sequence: TGTGCCAGCAGTACCGCTAGCACTGTGGGGACCCAGTACTTC. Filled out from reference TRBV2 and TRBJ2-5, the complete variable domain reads EPEVTQTPSHQVTQMGQEVILRCVPISNHLYFYWYRQILGQKVEFLVSFYNNEISEKSEIFDDQFSVERPDGSNFTLKIRSTKLEDSAMYFCASSTASTVGTQYFGPGTRLLVL.